These 8 T cell receptor beta chains were all obtained from the same sample, sequenced in a study of identifying expanded T cells in peripheral blood. The protocol was immunoSEQ multiplex PCR, while the TCRdb copy is restricted to in-frame clones and leaves out a portion. In the table there are approximately 56,000 clones, 82% of which are singletons. The sample consisted of blood. All receptors derive from a person aged 18 to 75 in good health.

This clone was observed a few times. The CDR3 here is CAWSVGFNQPQHF. Here the CDR3 DNA reads TGTGCCTGGAGTGTTGGTTTTAATCAGCCCCAGCATTTT. The V gene is TRBV30, the J gene TRBJ1-5; D is undetermined. CDR3 size: 13 residues. The V gene lost 0 bases and the J gene lost 4 bases, with 7 bases spanning the gap. The V gene's germline CDR1 is GTSNPN and CDR2 SVGIG (reference sequence).

The chain employs TRBV7-2 and TRBJ1-1, with D unresolved. The CDR3 length is 15 residues. Germline CDR1 and CDR2: SGHTA and FQGNSA. V dropped 2 bases and J dropped 4 bases, with 14 bases sitting between them. CDR3 loop: CASSLTPLPGTEAFF. CDR3 nucleotides: TGTGCCAGCAGCTTAACCCCACTCCCGGGCACTGAAGCTTTCTTT. Using reference TRBV7-2 and TRBJ1-1 for the parts outside the CDR3, the full variable domain is GAGVSQSPSNKVTEKGKDVELRCDPISGHTALYWYRQSLGQGLEFLIYFQGNSAPDKSGLPSDRFSAERTGGSVSTLTIQRTQQEDSAVYLCASSLTPLPGTEAFFGQGTRLTVV.

The chain employs TRBV7-7 and TRBJ2-1; D uncertain. Trimming left V 0 bases short and J 5 bases short, with 11 bases between. The germline V gene encodes CDR1 SSHAT and CDR2 FNYEAQ (reference sequence). The CDR3 covers 15 residues. This chain's CDR3 is CASSLAQSSNNEQFF. In nucleotides, the CDR3 is TGTGCCAGCAGCTTAGCGCAATCCAGTAACAATGAGCAGTTCTTC.

This clone showed up just once. The rearrangement links TRBV19 to TRBJ2-3, with 12 positions matching TRBD2. Trimming cost V 5 bases and J 4 bases; bases outside gene matches: 7. CDR1 is LNHDA, CDR2 SQIVND, per germline (reference sequence). There are 16 residues in the CDR3. CDR3 sequence: CASSPETSGSADTQYF. Written as DNA, the CDR3 is TGTGCCAGTAGTCCGGAGACTAGCGGGAGCGCAGATACGCAGTATTTT.

The chain recombines TRBV30 with TRBJ2-5, with TRBD2 as a possible D gene (6 bases). The CDR3 length is 13 residues. Germline CDR1 and CDR2: GTSNPN and SVGIG (reference sequence). V dropped 0 bases and J dropped 5 bases, with 10 bases sitting between them. CDR3 nucleotide sequence: TGTGCCTGGAGTGTACTTGGAGGGGAGACCCAGTACTTC. Protein: CAWSVLGGETQYF.

The V call is TRBV9, the J call TRBJ2-3; weak D call: TRBD2 (5 bases). Trimming removed 4 bases from V and 7 bases from J, with 13 bases in between. The CDR3 is 13 residues long. Germline CDR1 and CDR2: SGDLS and YYNGEE. CDR3 nucleotides: TGTGCCAGCAGCCCGAGGGATGGAAATACGCAGTATTTT. Translation: CASSPRDGNTQYF.

As to this clone: Compared with germline, one end of the junction differs, possibly owing to a read error. This rearrangement joins TRBV29-1 to TRBJ2-1; TRBD2 aligns across 10 bases. Germline lookup yields CDR1 SQVTM and CDR2 ANQGSEA. This CDR3 spans 12 amino acids. CDR3 sequence (DNA): TGCAGCGTTGATAGCGGGAGGCGGACCCCGGTCTTC. Translated: CSVDSGRRTPVF.

The gene calls are TRBV9 and TRBJ2-7; 8 bases are a match to TRBD2. Germline V CDR1 and CDR2: SGDLS, YYNGEE. This CDR3 contains 13 residues. V trimming: 4 bases; J trimming: 6 bases; junction bases outside the gene matches: 6. In nucleotides, the CDR3 is TGTGCCAGCAGCCTCGGACTAGCCGGCGAGCAGTACGTC. It encodes CASSLGLAGEQYV.